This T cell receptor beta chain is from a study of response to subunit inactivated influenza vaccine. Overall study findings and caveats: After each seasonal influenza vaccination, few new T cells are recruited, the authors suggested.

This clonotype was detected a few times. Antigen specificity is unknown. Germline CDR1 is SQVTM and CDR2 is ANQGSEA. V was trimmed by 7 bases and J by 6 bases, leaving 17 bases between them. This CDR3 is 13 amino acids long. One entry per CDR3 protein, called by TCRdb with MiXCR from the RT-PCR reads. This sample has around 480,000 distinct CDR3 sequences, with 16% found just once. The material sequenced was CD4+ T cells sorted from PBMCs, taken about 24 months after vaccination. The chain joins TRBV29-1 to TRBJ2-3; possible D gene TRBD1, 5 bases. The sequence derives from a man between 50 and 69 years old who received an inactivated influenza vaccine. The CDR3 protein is CSARVALPDTQYF. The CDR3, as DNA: TGCAGCGCCAGGGTGGCTCTCCCCGATACGCAGTATTTT.